The 16 T cell receptor beta chains presented below share a single source sample, sequenced in a study of blood T cell repertoires in COVID-19 (dated by TCRdb to between 2020 and 2021). Library creation used the immunoSEQ multiplex PCR assay. TCRdb carries this immuneACCESS record with in-frame sequences only. Its versions omit some clonotypes, under half of them owing to an unresolved V gene in the studies checked, with the rest unexplained. Across this sample there are about 85,000 clones, with 70% to 85% seen only once. The top ten clonotypes cover under 15% of the sample. The sequencing sample was made of peripheral blood. The source is a human donor in a cohort sampled during active COVID-19.

V is TRBV25-1 and J is TRBJ2-6; D is undetermined. The CDR3 is 16 residues long. Trimming removed 3 bases at V and 0 bases at J, with 9 bases between. The germline CDR1 and CDR2 sequences are MGHDK and SYGVNS. CDR3 residues: CASSDPRSSGANVLTF. CDR3 coding DNA: TGTGCCAGCAGTGACCCCCGTAGCTCTGGGGCCAACGTCCTGACTTTC. The full variable domain, in which reference TRBV25-1 and TRBJ2-6 provide the parts outside the CDR3, is EADIYQTPRYLVIGTGKKITLECSQTMGHDKMYWYQQDPGMELHLIHYSYGVNSTEKGDLSSESTVSRIRTEHFPLTLESARPSHTSQYLCASSDPRSSGANVLTFGAGSRLTVL.

The chain has TRBV6-5 and TRBJ1-6; 8 nucleotides agree with TRBD1. Germline V lookup: CDR1 MNHEY, CDR2 SVGAGI. The V segment lost 5 bases and the J segment 7 bases; nucleotides outside the gene matches: 4. CDR3 size: 14 residues. The DNA for the CDR3 is TGTGCCAGCAGTCTCCGGGACAGGAATTCACCCCTCCACTTT. This codes for CASSLRDRNSPLHF.

The rearrangement links TRBV6-1 to TRBJ1-2; 8 positions agree with TRBD1. Unmatched junction bases numbered 2, after V lost 3 bases and J lost 5 bases. This CDR3 region has 13 residues. The germline gives CDR1 MNHNS, CDR2 SASEGT. The DNA for the CDR3 is TGTGCCAGCAGTGAGTGGACAGGGTATGGCTACACCTTC. It yields the protein CASSEWTGYGYTF.

This clone showed up just once. The chain uses TRBV28 and TRBJ1-2; tentative D call: TRBD1 (6 bases). The V gene's germline CDR1 is MDHEN and CDR2 SYDVKM. This CDR3 has 15 amino acids. Between the trimmed V and J ends, which lost 5 bases and 8 bases, there was a span of 21 bases. This chain's CDR3 is CASSPLEGELKGYTF. The CDR3 coding sequence is TGTGCCAGCAGTCCCCTAGAGGGGGAACTTAAGGGCTACACCTTC.

J is TRBJ2-3 and V is TRBV20-1; D may be TRBD1 (5 bases). Per germline, CDR1 DFQATT and CDR2 SNEGSKA (reference sequence). The CDR3 runs 13 residues. Deletions cut 3 bases from V and 6 bases from J, with 13 bases between. The CDR3 protein is CSASAGQGDTQYF. DNA of the CDR3: TGCAGTGCTAGTGCAGGACAAGGGGATACGCAGTATTTT.

This chain uses TRBV19 with TRBJ1-4; 9 bases fit TRBD1. The CDR3 runs to 16 residues. The germline CDR1 and CDR2 sequences are LNHDA and SQIVND (reference sequence). V lost 6 bases and J lost 7; bases outside the gene matches: 12. The CDR3 region is CASSTGVGQGFEKLFF. The CDR3 DNA reads as TGTGCCAGTAGCACCGGCGTTGGACAGGGGTTTGAAAAACTGTTTTTT.

The gene calls are TRBV7-6 and TRBJ2-1; unclear D gene. Germline CDR1 SGHVS, CDR2 FNYEAQ. The germline V and J ends were trimmed by 5 bases and 4 bases, with 33 bases remaining between them. This CDR3 has 21 residues. CDR3 bases: TGTGCCAGCAGCCAATCTCTCCCGGGTTGTGTGCTGCGCAGCCTTTACAATGAGCAGTTCTTC. Translating it yields CASSQSLPGCVLRSLYNEQFF.

V is TRBV21-1 and J is TRBJ2-7; no check of the table's D call, TRBD1, against the DNA was made. TRBV21-1 has pseudogene status. This CDR3 is 15 amino acids long. CDR3 region: CASTSGRTGEYEQYF. The CDR3 DNA reads as TGTGCCAGCACCAGCGGGCGGACAGGGGAATACGAGCAGTACTTC.

The rearrangement uses TRBV11-2 and TRBJ2-1, with 9 bases lining up with TRBD2. V lost 5 bases and J lost 0; bases outside the gene matches: 8. Germline CDR1 SGHAT, CDR2 FQNNGV. The CDR3 has 17 amino acids. For the CDR3, the DNA is TGTGCCAGCAGCCCCGGGGCGGGAGGGAGCTCCTACAATGAGCAGTTCTTC. It yields the protein CASSPGAGGSSYNEQFF.

The chain recombines TRBV5-1 with TRBJ1-6; the D gene is possibly TRBD1 (5 bases). CDR1 and CDR2 (germline): SGHRS, YFSETQ. V lost 0 bases and J 6 bases, leaving 10 bases between the germline ends. The length of the CDR3 is 15 residues. CDR3 in DNA: TGCGCCAGCAGCTTGGGGCTGACAGCTAATTCACCCCTCCACTTT. It yields the protein CASSLGLTANSPLHF. Drawing the rest from reference TRBV5-1 and TRBJ1-6, the complete variable domain is KAGVTQTPRYLIKTRGQQVTLSCSPISGHRSVSWYQQTPGQGLQFLFEYFSETQRNKGNFPGRFSGRQFSNSRSEMNVSTLELGDSALYLCASSLGLTANSPLHFGNGTRLTVT.

The J gene is TRBJ1-1, the V gene TRBV5-1; 7 bases are a match to TRBD1. CDR1 SGHRS and CDR2 YFSETQ come from the germline V gene. V shed 8 bases, J shed 0 bases, and the junction held 10 bases outside the gene matches. This CDR3 contains 15 residues. The CDR3 bases are TGCGCCAGTAAACGATCGACAGGGATGAACACTGAAGCTTTCTTT. This gives the protein CASKRSTGMNTEAFF.

V is TRBV28 and J is TRBJ1-2; 7 nucleotides agree with TRBD1. The junction had 7 bases not matched to a gene; V was cut back by 4 bases and J by 8 bases. Germline V CDR1 and CDR2: MDHEN, SYDVKM. CDR3 length: 13 residues. The DNA of the CDR3 is TGTGCCAGCAGTTCCAGACAGGGTAAAGGCTACACCTTC. Amino acid sequence: CASSSRQGKGYTF.

This rearrangement joins TRBV19 to TRBJ2-7; 7 nucleotides line up with TRBD1. Germline CDR1 is LNHDA and CDR2 is SQIVND (reference sequence). The CDR3 has 15 amino acids. V lost 4 bases to trimming and J lost 2 bases; unmatched junction nucleotides: 8. The CDR3 DNA reads as TGTGCCAGTAGTAAGGACAGGATCTCGGCCTACGAGCAGTACTTC. The encoded protein is CASSKDRISAYEQYF. The full variable domain, rest sourced from reference TRBV19 and TRBJ2-7, is DGGITQSPKYLFRKEGQNVTLSCEQNLNHDAMYWYRQDPGQGLRLIYYSQIVNDFQKGDIAEGYSVSREKKESFPLTVTSAQKNPTAFYLCASSKDRISAYEQYFGPGTRLTVT.

The chain uses TRBV5-1 and TRBJ2-7; 14 bases line up with TRBD2. CDR3 length equals 15 residues. V dropped 3 bases and J dropped 2; count of bases not matched to a gene: 1. Germline assignment: CDR1 SGHRS and CDR2 YFSETQ. The CDR3 DNA follows: TGCGCCAGCAGCTGGACTAGCGGGGGGACCTACGAGCAGTACTTC. This encodes CASSWTSGGTYEQYF.

The chain couples TRBV20-1 to TRBJ1-1; D might be TRBD1 (6 bases). CDR1 is DFQATT, CDR2 SNEGSKA, per germline (reference sequence). V was shortened by 6 bases and J by 11 bases, with 16 bases between the two germline ends. This CDR3 is 11 amino acids long. This chain's CDR3 is CSAHGDIQAFF. CDR3 in DNA: TGCAGTGCCCACGGGGACATTCAGGCTTTCTTT.

The chain carries TRBV5-4 and TRBJ1-1, with 8 bases fitting TRBD1. V was pared by 5 bases and J by 1 base, with 7 bases of the junction left unmatched. The germline V gene has CDR1 SGHNT and CDR2 YYREEE (reference sequence). The CDR3 totals 15 residues. The CDR3 coding sequence is TGTGCCAGCAGTAACTCCGACAGGGGGAACACTGAAGCTTTCTTT. It yields the protein CASSNSDRGNTEAFF.